The clone carrying this T cell receptor (beta chain) was counted between two and nine times. The data were obtained in a study of T-cell memory formation after mild COVID-19. Each CDR3 protein is one row after TCRdb ran MiXCR on the 5' RACE reads. The repertoire holds some 290,000 distinct CDR3 sequences, with 15% to 20% as singletons. The specimen was PBMCs or a T cell subset sorted from them (not recorded which). The receptor was derived from a man younger than 30 who had mild COVID-19 (a few samples of this study predate the infection). Cell type and time point are not known.

CDR3: CASRGQVNTEAFF. In DNA, the CDR3 is TGCGCCAGTCGCGGACAGGTTAACACTGAAGCTTTCTTT. The genes are TRBV5-1 and TRBJ1-1; TRBD1 matches at 7 bases. CDR1 and CDR2 from the germline V gene are SGHRS and YFSETQ. This CDR3 contains 13 residues. J lost 2 bases, V lost 8 bases, and 6 bases had no gene match.